This section outlines one T cell receptor beta chain sequence together with its context. The data originate from a study of blood T cell repertoires in COVID-19. Turning to the study itself: Specimens from acute and convalescent COVID-19 originated in the United States, Italy and Spain.

Resolution of symptoms, clearance, or two negative PCRs was present in recovered Cohort 3 donors. Germline lookup yields CDR1 MRHNA and CDR2 SNTAGT. The CDR3 is 16 residues long. Losses at the gene ends were 2 bases for V and 3 bases for J; bases not matched to a gene: 3. In the original workflow: Amplification from reference gene primers served as the basis for estimated nucleated cell counts. Some clones are missing from TCRdb's copy, which holds only in-frame ones; the method was immunoSEQ multiplex PCR. V and J calls and clone size follow that table, whereas D and trimming were derived from the DNA. The sample carries hundreds of thousands of clones, about 83% recorded once.

The TCR was taken from a woman between 40 and 55 years old who had recovered from COVID-19. The sequenced sample was PBMCs or T cells enriched from blood (not recorded which). The chain is built from TRBV6-4 and TRBJ2-2; TRBD1 agrees at 10 bases. CDR3 residues: CASSDHGTGDTGELFF. The CDR3 DNA follows: TGTGCCAGCAGTGACCACGGGACAGGGGACACCGGGGAGCTGTTTTTT.